Here is one T cell receptor (beta chain) with its context. The sample belongs to a study of CD8 T cells in Susac syndrome. V was pared by 3 bases and J by 5 bases, with 17 bases between. The CDR3 is made up of 15 amino acids. CDR1 and CDR2 from the germline V gene are SGDLS and YYNGEE. 0.5 to 1 ug RNA was reverse transcribed with random hexamers. Amplification of TCR beta CDR3 across 54 Vbeta and 13 Jbeta was performed with immunoSEQ multiplex PCR. A single record per CDR3 protein comes from TCRdb applying MiXCR to the immunoSEQ multiplex PCR reads. The table shows hundreds of thousands of distinct CDR3 sequences, with roughly 92% occurring only once.

Sample: CD8+ T cells from PBMCs. The rearrangement links TRBV9 to TRBJ1-1; no clear D gene. The receptor was derived from a human donor with multiple sclerosis. The CDR3 loop reads CASSADNLVGTEAFF. The CDR3 coding sequence is TGTGCCAGCAGCGCCGACAATTTGGTGGGGACTGAAGCTTTCTTT.